Listed here is a single T cell receptor beta chain. This specimen belongs to a study of blood T cell repertoires in COVID-19. Overall study: T cells, B-cell-depleted T cells, or PBMCs provided the cDNA or gDNA that served as material.

Recruits, aged roughly 18 to 95 years, lived in 20 to 30 US areas. In Cohort 3, a recovered donor had either two negative PCRs, clearance, or symptom resolution. Per the original data handling: Estimation of nucleated cell counts was performed using reference gene primer amplification. Libraries were prepared by immunoSEQ multiplex PCR; TCRdb keeps only in-frame clonotypes and omits some of them. V and J calls and clone size are copied from that table; D and trimming were computed from the DNA. This sample has a few hundred thousand clones; 80% to 90% occur once, and the top ten carry over 2%. This receptor was identified in a man younger than 45 who had recovered from COVID-19. The sample taken for sequencing was PBMCs or T cells enriched from blood (not recorded which).

The CDR3 protein is CASSYSGGDGETQYF. The CDR3 DNA is TGTGCCAGCAGTTACTCGGGAGGGGATGGAGAGACCCAGTACTTC. The chain has TRBV6-5 and TRBJ2-5, with 7 bases fitting TRBD2. V shed 0 bases and J 4 bases; nucleotides not matched to a gene: 5. Germline CDR1 is MNHEY and CDR2 is SVGAGI. The CDR3 is 15 residues long.